These 23 T cell receptor beta chains were all obtained from the same sample, sequenced in a study of early T cells in non-severe SARS-CoV-2 infection. TCRdb reanalysed the 5' RACE reads using MiXCR and keeps one entry per CDR3 protein. The sample shows just over 80,000 distinct CDR3 sequences, about 13% of them seen only once. Sample: whole blood. The receptors derive from an adult who was a healthcare worker with PCR-confirmed SARS-CoV-2 infection or an uninfected control (not recorded which).

Many counts were recorded for this clonotype. The chain carries TRBV2 and TRBJ1-6; no reliable D call. The germline gives CDR1 SNHLY, CDR2 FYNNEI. V was cut by 1 base and J by 4 bases, with 11 bases left in between. This CDR3 has 16 residues. Here the CDR3 reads CASSEVGSDYNSPLHF. Written as DNA, the CDR3 is TGTGCCAGCAGTGAAGTTGGGTCGGATTATAATTCACCCCTCCACTTT.

This clonotype came up a few times. The V and J genes are TRBV20-1 and TRBJ2-1; D may be TRBD2 (6 bases). From germline, CDR1 is DFQATT and CDR2 SNEGSKA (reference sequence). The ends were cut back, 3 bases at V and 7 bases at J, with 16 bases in the middle. The CDR3 is 14 residues long. DNA of the CDR3: TGCAGTGCTAGTGATACGCTTGGGGGGAATGAGCAGTTCTTC. The encoded protein is CSASDTLGGNEQFF.

This clonotype occurred many times. V and J are TRBV10-1 and TRBJ1-5; D gene uncertain. Trimming left V 4 bases short and J 2 bases short, with 12 bases between. CDR3 length: 15 amino acids. Per the germline V gene, CDR1 is WNHNN and CDR2 is SYGVQD (reference sequence). The CDR3 bases are TGCGCCAGCAGTGCAGACCTCGAGGGCAATCAGCCCCAGCATTTT. Protein sequence: CASSADLEGNQPQHF.

This clonotype was recorded many times. This chain connects TRBV19 to TRBJ2-2; 7 bases agree with TRBD2. Unmatched junction bases numbered 5, after V lost 3 bases and J lost 4 bases. This CDR3 comprises 15 residues. The germline CDR1 and CDR2 sequences are LNHDA and SQIVND (reference sequence). This CDR3 is CASSMASGVTGELFF. The CDR3 region has the DNA TGTGCCAGTAGTATGGCCAGCGGGGTCACCGGGGAGCTGTTTTTT.

There are many counts of this clonotype. Sequence at one end of the junction differs from germline and may be a read error. V usage is TRBV7-7 and J usage is TRBJ2-5; D might be TRBD1 or TRBD2, each matching 6 bases. Germline loops: CDR1 SSHAT, CDR2 FNYEAQ (reference sequence). The CDR3 extends over 14 amino acids. This CDR3 is CASSLRGTGETQYF. The CDR3 coding sequence is TGTGCTAGCAGCTTAAGGGGGACTGGGGAGACCCAGTACTTC.

The chain links TRBV29-1 to TRBJ2-2; TRBD2 is a possible D gene (6 bases). This CDR3 spans 12 amino acids. Germline V gene sequence: CDR1 SQVTM, CDR2 ANQGSEA. The ends were cut back, 5 bases at V and 5 bases at J, with 9 bases in the middle. The CDR3 loop reads CSVIGGTGELFF. The CDR3 region has the DNA TGCAGCGTTATCGGGGGTACCGGGGAGCTGTTTTTT.

This clonotype was found a few times. The rearrangement uses TRBV21-1 and TRBJ1-2. TRBV21-1 is designated a pseudogene. The length of the CDR3 is 13 residues. CDR3 sequence reads: CASSKNWGDGYTF. Written as DNA, the CDR3 is TGTGCCAGCAGCAAAAATTGGGGTGATGGCTACACCTTC.

CDR3: CASSGAGLTQDTQYF. The CDR3 DNA sequence: TGCGCCAGCAGTGGGGCGGGGCTTACACAAGATACGCAGTATTTT. This sequence joins TRBV10-2 and TRBJ2-3; the D gene is possibly TRBD2 (6 bases). CDR1 and CDR2 from the germline V gene are WSHSY and SAAADI. The CDR3 consists of 15 residues. Trimming shortened V by 4 bases and J by 5 bases, and 16 bases separated the two germline ends.

This chain connects TRBV7-2 to TRBJ2-2, with D possibly matching TRBD1 (5 bases). This CDR3 is 15 amino acids long. Per the germline V gene, CDR1 is SGHTA and CDR2 is FQGNSA. Trimming removed 2 bases at V and 6 bases at J, with 13 bases between. DNA of the CDR3: TGTGCCAGCAGCTTAAACAGGCGGCAATCCGGGGAGCTGTTTTTT. Amino acid sequence: CASSLNRRQSGELFF.

This clonotype was recorded a few times. This chain joins TRBV5-6 and TRBJ1-6; D may be TRBD1 (5 bases). Trimming removed 5 bases from V and 9 bases from J, with 15 bases in between. This CDR3 has 14 residues. CDR1 and CDR2 from the germline V gene are SGHDT and YYEEEE. The CDR3 loop reads CASRARGVSSPLHF. The CDR3 DNA is TGTGCCAGCAGAGCGAGGGGAGTAAGTTCACCCCTCCACTTT.

This clonotype was found a few times. The rearrangement joins TRBV7-9 to TRBJ2-3, with D possibly being TRBD2 (5 bases). V was shortened by 3 bases and J by 2 bases, with 12 bases between the two germline ends. In germline, CDR1 is SEHNR, CDR2 FQNEAQ (reference sequence). CDR3 size: 15 residues. The CDR3 nucleotides read TGTGCCAGCAGCTTGGAAGTGAGGGTCACAGATACGCAGTATTTT. This codes for CASSLEVRVTDTQYF.

The chain recombines TRBV20-1 with TRBJ2-3; 8 bases line up with TRBD1. CDR3 size: 15 residues. V dropped 5 bases and J dropped 5; count of bases not matched to a gene: 12. The germline gives CDR1 DFQATT, CDR2 SNEGSKA (reference sequence). The CDR3 coding sequence is TGCAGTGCTCCCCGCTGGGACAGGAGTGAAGATACGCAGTATTTT. Amino acid sequence: CSAPRWDRSEDTQYF.

V usage is TRBV7-2 and J usage is TRBJ1-1; no definite D call. Germline V CDR1 and CDR2: SGHTA, FQGNSA. V gave up 4 bases and J gave up 2 bases, with 14 bases separating them. The CDR3 sequence is 15 residues long. The CDR3 loop reads CASSYQAAANTEAFF. The CDR3 nucleotides are TGTGCCAGCAGCTACCAGGCGGCGGCAAACACTGAAGCTTTCTTT. The full variable domain, completed using reference TRBV7-2 and TRBJ1-1, is GAGVSQSPSNKVTEKGKDVELRCDPISGHTALYWYRQSLGQGLEFLIYFQGNSAPDKSGLPSDRFSAERTGGSVSTLTIQRTQQEDSAVYLCASSYQAAANTEAFFGQGTRLTVV.

Many counts were recorded for this clonotype. The V and J genes are TRBV20-1 and TRBJ2-3; 10 bases agree with TRBD2. The trim removed 3 bases at V and 2 bases at J, leaving 2 bases unmatched. CDR1 DFQATT and CDR2 SNEGSKA come from the germline V gene (reference sequence). The CDR3 totals 14 residues. Here the CDR3 DNA reads TGCAGTGCTAGGGGGACTAGCGTCACAGATACGCAGTATTTT. Residues: CSARGTSVTDTQYF.

Many counts were recorded for this clonotype. This sequence joins TRBV4-2 and TRBJ2-2; D is ambiguous. This CDR3 contains 14 residues. CDR1 is LGHNA and CDR2 is YNFKEQ in the germline V gene. V lost 4 bases and J lost 2, with 8 bases in between. CDR3 amino acids: CASSPGRNTGELFF. The CDR3, as DNA: TGTGCCAGCAGCCCGGGTCGAAACACCGGGGAGCTGTTTTTT.

This clonotype was recorded at least ten times. V gene TRBV29-1 combines with J gene TRBJ1-1; the D gene is possibly TRBD1 (5 bases). The CDR3 totals 13 residues. Trimming shortened V by 7 bases and J by 3 bases, and 15 bases separated the two germline ends. Germline assignment: CDR1 SQVTM and CDR2 ANQGSEA. CDR3 sequence reads: CSAPRGADTEAFF. DNA of the CDR3: TGCAGCGCCCCACGTGGGGCGGACACTGAAGCTTTCTTT.

As to this clonotype: A much larger clone lies a single base off, so this may be a read error. The gene calls are TRBV6-1 and TRBJ2-2, with TRBD1 identical over 8 bases. Germline V gene lookup returns CDR1 MNHNS and CDR2 SASEGT. The CDR3 contains 14 residues. CDR3 protein: CVSQGAGGTGELFF. Written as DNA, the CDR3 is TGTGTCAGCCAGGGGGCAGGGGGCACCGGGGAGCTGTTTTTT.

This clonotype appeared a few times. V usage is TRBV11-3 and J usage is TRBJ1-5; weak D call: TRBD1 (6 bases). Germline values: CDR1 SGHNT, CDR2 YENEEA. V lost 5 bases to trimming and J lost 3 bases, with 14 bases between them. There are 15 residues in the CDR3. The CDR3, as DNA: TGTGCCAGCAGCCATCACCGGGACAACAATCAGCCCCAGCATTTT. Its translation: CASSHHRDNNQPQHF.

A few counts support this clonotype. CDR3 sequence (DNA): TGCGCCAGCAGGGTGGCTAGCGGGGGGGCCAACGAGCAGTACTTC. Translated: CASRVASGGANEQYF. The chain joins TRBV5-1 to TRBJ2-7, with TRBD2 identical over 12 bases. CDR3 length equals 15 residues. The V gene's germline CDR1 is SGHRS and CDR2 YFSETQ. Trimming removed 5 bases from V and 5 bases from J; junction bases left unmatched: 8.

This clonotype was detected a few times. CDR3 region: CATGTSGGVTDTQYF. The CDR3 region has the DNA TGTGCCACCGGGACTAGCGGGGGGGTCACAGATACGCAGTATTTT. This chain uses TRBV6-6 with TRBJ2-3, with 16 bases identical to TRBD2. The junction had 3 bases not matched to a gene; V was cut back by 10 bases and J by 2 bases. The CDR3 contains 15 residues. CDR1 and CDR2 from the germline V gene are MNHNY and SVGAGI (reference sequence).

This clonotype was recorded many times. V gene TRBV20-1 combines with J gene TRBJ1-4; D is ambiguous. The germline CDR1 and CDR2 sequences are DFQATT and SNEGSKA (reference sequence). The CDR3 consists of 16 residues. V gave up 2 bases and J gave up 8 bases, with 21 bases separating them. The CDR3 spells CSARSAADGVREKLFF. In nucleotides, the CDR3 is TGCAGTGCTAGATCAGCTGCGGACGGAGTCAGAGAAAAACTGTTTTTT.

This clonotype has a handful of counts. The V gene is TRBV6-2 or TRBV6-3, the J gene TRBJ2-7; D is unresolved. Per the germline V gene, CDR1 is MNHEY and CDR2 is SVGEGT. The CDR3 contains 15 residues. Trimming took off 5 bases at V and 3 bases at J, with 17 bases between the two ends. The DNA for the CDR3 is TGTGCCAGCAGTCCGTTCGGCCCTTTTGGCTACGAGCAGTACTTC. Protein sequence: CASSPFGPFGYEQYF.

This sequence joins TRBV6-5 and TRBJ2-1, with a weak D call TRBD1 (6 bases). Trimming took off 6 bases at V and 7 bases at J, with 19 bases between the two ends. CDR1 is MNHEY, CDR2 SVGAGI, per germline. CDR3 length: 15 amino acids. This CDR3 reads CASSHDRSGRNEQFF. Here the CDR3 DNA reads TGTGCCAGCAGCCACGACAGGTCAGGAAGGAATGAGCAGTTCTTC.